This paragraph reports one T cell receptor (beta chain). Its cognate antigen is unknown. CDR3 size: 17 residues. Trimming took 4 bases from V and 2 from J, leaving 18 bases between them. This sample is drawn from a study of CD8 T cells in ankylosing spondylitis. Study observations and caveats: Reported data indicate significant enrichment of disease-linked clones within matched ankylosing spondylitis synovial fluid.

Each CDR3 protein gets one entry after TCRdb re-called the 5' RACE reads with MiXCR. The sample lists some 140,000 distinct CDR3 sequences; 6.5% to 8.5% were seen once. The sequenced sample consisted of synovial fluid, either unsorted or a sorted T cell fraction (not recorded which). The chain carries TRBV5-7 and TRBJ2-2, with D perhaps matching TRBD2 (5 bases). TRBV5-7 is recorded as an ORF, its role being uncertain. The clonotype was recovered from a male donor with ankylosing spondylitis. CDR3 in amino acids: CASSPGLVGVNTGELFF. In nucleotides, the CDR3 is TGTGCCAGCAGCCCTGGGCTAGTGGGAGTAAACACCGGGGAGCTGTTTTTT.